This is a list of T cell receptor beta chains from one sample in a study of shared clonotypes between healthy human individuals. Here immunoSEQ multiplex PCR was the method, and the copy in TCRdb shows in-frame clones only, minus some. The table has hundreds of thousands of clones, 90% to 96% seen once; the top ten hold about 0.054%. The source material was naive CD4+ T cells sorted from blood. The source of these receptors is a woman in her twenties or thirties in good health. Both conserved end residues are part of each CDR3. The D gene is left open where the match is weak. Clone size, where shown, is once, few, many, or a class for clones that have expanded.

j_call d_call clone_size v_call cdr3_aa cdr3_nt
TRBJ2-5 - - TRBV5-1 CASSFNRETQYF TGCGCCAGCAGCTTCAACCGTGAGACCCAGTACTTC
TRBJ2-1 TRBD2 - TRBV30 CAWSASPTSGRHVFF TGTGCCTGGAGTGCGAGCCCGACTAGCGGGAGGCATGTGTTCTTC
TRBJ2-1 TRBD2 - TRBV28 CASSSIAGRGYNEQFF TGTGCCAGCAGCTCAATAGCGGGACGGGGCTACAATGAGCAGTTCTTC
TRBJ1-2 - - TRBV5-5 CASRGTESYGYTF TGTGCCAGCAGGGGGACGGAAAGCTATGGCTACACCTTC
TRBJ2-5 - - TRBV9 CASSVARGAGIETQYF TGTGCCAGCAGCGTAGCGCGGGGCGCCGGGATAGAGACCCAGTACTTC
TRBJ1-1 - - TRBV5-5 CASSLGPQDPSGAFF TGTGCCAGCAGCTTGGGGCCTCAGGACCCAAGCGGAGCTTTCTTT
TRBJ2-7 - - TRBV5-5 CASSSTRGSTYEQYF TGTGCCAGCAGCTCCACTCGGGGGAGTACCTACGAGCAGTACTTC
TRBJ1-2 TRBD1 - TRBV5-1 CASSLDQGANYGYTF TGCGCCAGCAGCTTGGATCAGGGGGCCAACTATGGCTACACCTTC
TRBJ2-5 - - TRBV5-1 CASSLRTQETQYF TGCGCCAGCAGCTTGAGAACACAAGAGACCCAGTACTTC
TRBJ1-2 TRBD1 - TRBV4-1 CASFATGQGTNYGYTF TGCGCCAGCTTCGCAACAGGACAGGGCACTAACTATGGCTACACCTTC
TRBJ1-4 - - TRBV28 CASSFGTHLEKLFF TGTGCCAGCAGTTTCGGGACCCATTTGGAAAAACTGTTTTTT
TRBJ2-1 TRBD1 - TRBV7-8 CASSWTGSSYNEQFF TGTGCCAGCAGTTGGACAGGATCCTCCTACAATGAGCAGTTCTTC
TRBJ1-3 - - TRBV6-5 CASSYSGYGNTIYF TGTGCCAGCAGTTACTCCGGATATGGAAACACCATATATTTT
TRBJ2-3 TRBD2 once TRBV25-1 CASSAGGTTTDTQYF TGTGCCAGCTCAGCGGGTGGGACTACCACAGATACGCAGTATTTT
TRBJ1-3 TRBD1 few TRBV18 CASSLSDRAFGNTIYF TGTGCCAGCTCACTATCGGACAGGGCGTTTGGAAACACCATATATTTT
TRBJ1-4 - - TRBV28 CASSFPTKNEKLFF TGTGCCAGCAGTTTCCCCACAAAAAATGAAAAACTGTTTTTT
TRBJ2-1 TRBD2 - TRBV2 CASSGLAGANEQFF TGTGCCAGCAGCGGGCTAGCGGGAGCCAATGAGCAGTTCTTC
TRBJ2-2 - - TRBV19 CASSSIGLGTGELFF TGTGCCAGTAGCTCGATCGGGCTAGGCACCGGGGAGCTGTTTTTT
TRBJ2-7 TRBD1 - TRBV11-3 CASSFGDRAYEQYF TGTGCCAGCAGCTTCGGGGACAGAGCCTACGAGCAGTACTTC
TRBJ2-1 TRBD2 - TRBV18 CASSPPLLAGGSYNEQFF TGTGCCAGCTCACCACCGCTGTTAGCGGGAGGTTCCTACAATGAGCAGTTCTTC
TRBJ2-5 TRBD1 - TRBV2 CASVRDRRETQYF TGTGCCAGCGTCCGGGACAGGAGAGAGACCCAGTACTTC
TRBJ2-3 TRBD2 once TRBV19 CASSSGSGLEDTQYF TGTGCCAGTAGCAGCGGGAGTGGCTTGGAAGATACGCAGTATTTT
TRBJ2-1 - - TRBV19 CASSKNPSSYNEQFF TGTGCCAGTAGTAAGAACCCAAGCTCCTACAATGAGCAGTTCTTC
TRBJ2-2 - - TRBV7-3 CASSFSPLGANTGELFF TGTGCCAGCAGCTTCAGTCCTTTAGGGGCGAACACCGGGGAGCTGTTTTTT
TRBJ2-3 - - TRBV5-5 CASSLAAGTRLDTQYF TGTGCCAGCAGCTTGGCGGCAGGGACAAGGTTGGATACGCAGTATTTT
TRBJ2-7 TRBD2 once TRBV11-2 CASSQTSGITYEQYF TGTGCCAGCAGCCAGACTAGCGGGATAACCTACGAGCAGTACTTC
TRBJ2-3 - - TRBV19 CASSIVRGTDTQYF TGTGCCAGTAGTATAGTACGGGGCACAGATACGCAGTATTTT
TRBJ2-1 TRBD1 - TRBV9 CASSFTGGFHNEQFF TGTGCCAGCAGCTTTACAGGGGGGTTTCACAATGAGCAGTTCTTC
TRBJ2-2 - once TRBV5-1 CASSPPLTSTGELFF TGCGCCAGCAGCCCCCCTCTTACCTCCACCGGGGAGCTGTTTTTT
TRBJ2-1 TRBD2 - TRBV7-9 CASSFRTSRENEQFF TGTGCCAGCAGCTTCCGGACTAGTCGGGAAAATGAGCAGTTCTTC
TRBJ2-7 - - TRBV29-1 CSVEVRGVLVHEQYF TGCAGCGTTGAAGTTAGAGGGGTCCTTGTCCACGAGCAGTACTTC
TRBJ2-7 - - TRBV28 CASSIGTSVYEQYF TGTGCCAGCAGCATTGGGACCTCAGTCTACGAGCAGTACTTC
TRBJ2-7 - - TRBV29-1 CSVRMGPYEQYF TGCAGCGTCCGGATGGGGCCTTACGAGCAGTACTTC
TRBJ2-1 TRBD1 - TRBV19 CASRGTGGPGSHEQFF TGTGCCAGTAGAGGGACAGGGGGCCCCGGCTCGCATGAGCAGTTCTTC
TRBJ2-4 - - TRBV4-1 CASSPYGVAKNIQYF TGCGCCAGCAGCCCTTACGGAGTAGCCAAAAACATTCAGTACTTC
TRBJ2-7 TRBD1 - TRBV11-2 CASSSSGTGSEQYF TGTGCCAGCAGCTCTTCCGGGACAGGGAGCGAGCAGTACTTC
TRBJ1-1 TRBD1 once TRBV5-5 CASSLEPTGGTEAFF TGTGCCAGCAGCTTGGAACCGACAGGGGGAACTGAAGCTTTCTTT
TRBJ2-7 - - TRBV21-1 CASSDRGDFGTNYEQYF TGTGCCAGCAGCGACCGTGGGGATTTCGGGACAAACTACGAGCAGTACTTC
TRBJ1-3 TRBD1 - TRBV19 CASSLGTGFSGNTIYF TGTGCCAGTAGTCTGGGGACAGGATTCTCTGGAAACACCATATATTTT
TRBJ1-1 TRBD1 - TRBV4-1 CASSQIRGTGEAFF TGCGCCAGCAGCCAAATCAGGGGGACCGGAGAAGCTTTCTTT
TRBJ2-2 TRBD2 - TRBV28 CASTRAGGNTGELFF TGTGCCAGCACCCGAGCGGGAGGGAACACCGGGGAGCTGTTTTTT
TRBJ1-4 TRBD1 - TRBV28 CASSSGDRVGKLFF TGTGCCAGCAGTTCCGGGGACAGGGTCGGAAAACTGTTTTTT